A single sample is the source of the 25 T cell receptor beta chains below, sequenced in a study of CD8+ T cells in alopecia areata. Investigators isolated RNA and reverse transcribed it into cDNA to act as the sequencing template. Only in-frame clones appear in the TCRdb table, and some are missing; sequencing was by immunoSEQ multiplex PCR. Seen here are about 8,900 clones, 50% to 70% observed once, and the top ten hold around 15%. Researchers gathered lesional scalp punch biopsies and peripheral blood from patients with alopecia areata. The material sequenced was skin. The source is a human donor with alopecia areata.

V is TRBV27 and J is TRBJ2-5; D is undetermined. The CDR3 contains 18 residues. Trimming removed 2 bases at V and 7 bases at J, with 26 bases between. Per germline, CDR1 MNHEY and CDR2 SMNVEV (reference sequence). In DNA form, the CDR3 reads TGTGCCAGCAGTTTACGGCCCCCGCTTGTGCTTGCCGAGGCGACCCAGTACTTC. Protein sequence: CASSLRPPLVLAEATQYF.

The genes are TRBV9 and TRBJ2-3; D possibly corresponds to TRBD1 (5 bases). V was trimmed by 3 bases and J by 8 bases, leaving 19 bases between them. Germline V gene data show CDR1 as SGDLS and CDR2 as YYNGEE. The CDR3 loop spans 15 amino acids. This CDR3 reads CASSEDNSPYSTQYF. In DNA form, the CDR3 reads TGTGCCAGCAGCGAGGACAATAGCCCTTATAGTACGCAGTATTTT.

A word on this clone: Other DNA sequences of this sample code for an identical CDR3. The V gene is TRBV29-1, the J gene TRBJ1-3; tentatively, D is TRBD1 (5 bases). Trimming took off 4 bases at V and 8 bases at J, with 12 bases between the two ends. The CDR3 totals 12 residues. Germline-derived CDR1 and CDR2 are SQVTM and ANQGSEA. The CDR3 reads CSVGPRGDTIYF. The CDR3 nucleotides read TGCAGCGTTGGCCCCAGAGGGGACACCATATATTTT.

This chain uses TRBV4-2 with TRBJ2-4, with TRBD2 matching over 12 bases. Per the germline V gene, CDR1 is LGHNA and CDR2 is YNFKEQ. This CDR3 spans 19 amino acids. Trimming cost V 0 bases and J 1 base; bases outside gene matches: 7. CDR3 sequence (DNA): TGTGCCAGCAGCCAAGATGGTCTAGCGGGAGGGATTGCCAAAAACATTCAGTACTTC. This sequence encodes CASSQDGLAGGIAKNIQYF.

In this sample, this clone turned up a few times. The chain recombines TRBV7-2 with TRBJ1-1; D is undetermined. Germline V gene sequence: CDR1 SGHTA, CDR2 FQGNSA. The ends were cut back, 6 bases at V and 4 bases at J, with 15 bases in the middle. The CDR3 is 14 residues long. The CDR3 DNA sequence: TGTGCCAGCAGATTCGCTGGAGGCGGCACTGAAGCTTTCTTT. Translating it yields CASRFAGGGTEAFF. The full variable domain, with the rest looked up from reference TRBV7-2 and TRBJ1-1, is GAGVSQSPSNKVTEKGKDVELRCDPISGHTALYWYRQSLGQGLEFLIYFQGNSAPDKSGLPSDRFSAERTGGSVSTLTIQRTQQEDSAVYLCASRFAGGGTEAFFGQGTRLTVV.

This clone was seen once. This chain uses TRBV7-9 with TRBJ2-3; 14 positions match TRBD2. This CDR3 is built from 16 residues. V was clipped by 5 bases and J by 4 bases; unmatched bases: 5. Looked up from germline, CDR1 is SEHNR and CDR2 is FQNEAQ (reference sequence). DNA of the CDR3: TGTGCCAGCAGCGCGGGACTAGCGGGAGCGGCAGATACGCAGTATTTT. Protein sequence: CASSAGLAGAADTQYF.

The chain carries TRBV7-9 and TRBJ1-2; D may be TRBD1 (6 bases). This CDR3 contains 16 residues. V was shortened by 2 bases and J by 4 bases, with 17 bases between the two germline ends. Germline values: CDR1 SEHNR, CDR2 FQNEAQ (reference sequence). CDR3 coding DNA: TGTGCCAGCAGCTTAAACCCGGGGGCCCACCCCTATGGCTACACCTTC. As protein: CASSLNPGAHPYGYTF.

This chain joins TRBV7-9 and TRBJ1-2; the D is unclear. Germline CDR1 reads SEHNR; CDR2 reads FQNEAQ (reference sequence). The CDR3 sequence is 13 residues long. Trimming cost V 5 bases and J 2 bases, with 9 bases left between them. CDR3: CASSPPGNYGYTF. The CDR3 DNA is TGTGCCAGCAGCCCCCCTGGGAACTATGGCTACACCTTC.

The chain combines TRBV14 with TRBJ2-1, with 8 nucleotides matching TRBD2. Germline loops: CDR1 SGHDN, CDR2 FVKESK. The V gene end was trimmed by 5 bases and the J gene end by 6 bases; junction bases not matched to a gene: 12. The CDR3 extends over 16 amino acids. CDR3 DNA sequence: TGTGCCAGCAGCTTTCTCGGGACTAGTAGAGGCAATGAGCAGTTCTTC. It is translated as CASSFLGTSRGNEQFF.

This chain connects TRBV7-3 to TRBJ2-3, with D tentatively TRBD2 (7 bases). The CDR3 runs to 14 residues. The V gene's germline CDR1 is SGHTA and CDR2 FQGTGA. Trimming stripped 5 bases from V and 9 bases from J, with 18 bases between. The CDR3 coding sequence is TGTGCCAGCAGCCCGATTCCTGGGGGGGCAACGCAGTATTTT. The encoded protein is CASSPIPGGATQYF.

The CDR3 DNA is TGTGCCAGCAGCGTAGCTGCCTATGGCTACACCTTC. Translating it yields CASSVAAYGYTF. The gene calls are TRBV9 and TRBJ1-2; D is unresolved. The germline V gene has CDR1 SGDLS and CDR2 YYNGEE. The CDR3 is made up of 12 amino acids. V lost 0 bases, J lost 4 bases, and 4 bases lay in between.

The CDR3 loop is CASSGGQVTEAFF. The CDR3 coding sequence is TGTGCCAGCAGTGGTGGACAGGTCACTGAAGCTTTCTTT. The V call is TRBV28, the J call TRBJ1-1; 7 bases fit TRBD1. J gave up 4 bases and V 5 bases, and 4 bases lay outside the gene matches. There are 13 residues in the CDR3. CDR1 is MDHEN, CDR2 SYDVKM, per germline.

J is TRBJ2-1 and V is TRBV7-2; tentative D call: TRBD2 (6 bases). V was cut by 3 bases and J by 7 bases, with 22 bases left in between. This CDR3 has 17 residues. The germline CDR1 and CDR2 sequences are SGHTA and FQGNSA. The CDR3 nucleotides read TGTGCCAGCAGCTTTCCATCCCGGTTTCTCGGGAGTAATGAGCAGTTCTTC. It translates to CASSFPSRFLGSNEQFF. Together with reference TRBV7-2 and TRBJ2-1, the CDR3 gives the full variable domain: GAGVSQSPSNKVTEKGKDVELRCDPISGHTALYWYRQSLGQGLEFLIYFQGNSAPDKSGLPSDRFSAERTGGSVSTLTIQRTQQEDSAVYLCASSFPSRFLGSNEQFFGPGTRLTVL.

This clone has a single count. The V call is TRBV28, the J call TRBJ2-7; 12 positions match TRBD2. J was trimmed by 4 bases and V by 4 bases; bases with no gene match: 17. CDR1 and CDR2 from the germline V gene are MDHEN and SYDVKM. CDR3 length: 19 amino acids. DNA for the CDR3: TGTGCCAGCAGTTGGCCCAGACTAGCGGGAGATTCCGGTCAATACGAGCAGTACTTC. Its protein product is CASSWPRLAGDSGQYEQYF.

The CDR3 sequence: CASSYVAGDGYTF. CDR3 nucleotides: TGTGCCAGCAGTTACGTGGCAGGGGATGGCTACACCTTC. This rearrangement joins TRBV6-5 to TRBJ1-2; TRBD1 might be the D (6 bases). Germline lookup yields CDR1 MNHEY and CDR2 SVGAGI. The CDR3 is made up of 13 amino acids. V was trimmed by 2 bases and J by 6 bases, leaving 10 bases between them.

This clone has a handful of counts. The chain links TRBV5-6 to TRBJ2-2; 8 bases line up with TRBD2. The ends lost 2 bases at V and 2 bases at J; junction bases unmatched: 8. The germline V gene encodes CDR1 SGHDT and CDR2 YYEEEE. The CDR3 has 17 amino acids. This chain's CDR3 is CASSFGGSGINTGELFF. In DNA form, the CDR3 reads TGTGCCAGCAGCTTCGGAGGTAGCGGGATTAACACCGGGGAGCTGTTTTTT. Full variable domain (outside the CDR3, taken from reference TRBV5-6 and TRBJ2-2): DAGVTQSPTHLIKTRGQQVTLRCSPKSGHDTVSWYQQALGQGPQFIFQYYEEEERQRGNFPDRFSGHQFPNYSSELNVNALLLGDSALYLCASSFGGSGINTGELFFGEGSRLTVL.

This clone was counted a single time. The genes are TRBV13 and TRBJ2-3; D ambiguous. The germline V and J ends were trimmed by 5 bases and 4 bases, with 10 bases remaining between them. Germline lookup yields CDR1 PRHDT and CDR2 FYEKMQ (reference sequence). The CDR3 loop spans 13 amino acids. The CDR3 DNA sequence: TGTGCCAGCAGCCTCGAGCACGCAGATACGCAGTATTTT. Translation gives CASSLEHADTQYF.

V usage is TRBV28 and J usage is TRBJ2-7; a weak D match, TRBD2 (6 bases). The CDR3 length is 16 residues. CDR1 is MDHEN, CDR2 SYDVKM, per germline. Trimming cost V 6 bases and J 0 bases, with 18 bases left between them. The CDR3: CASRLLGTDSSYEQYF. CDR3 DNA: TGTGCCAGCAGACTCTTGGGGACTGATAGCTCCTACGAGCAGTACTTC. The full variable domain, rest sourced from reference TRBV28 and TRBJ2-7, is DVKVTQSSRYLVKRTGEKVFLECVQDMDHENMFWYRQDPGLGLRLIYFSYDVKMKEKGDIPEGYSVSREKKERFSLILESASTNQTSMYLCASRLLGTDSSYEQYFGPGTRLTVT.

The CDR3 loop is CASSLGGRDTEAFF. The CDR3 DNA follows: TGTGCCAGCAGCTTAGGGGGAAGGGACACTGAAGCTTTCTTT. The rearrangement links TRBV7-2 to TRBJ1-1; D is unclear. CDR3 length: 14 amino acids. Deletions cut 1 base from V and 3 bases from J, with 9 bases between. CDR1 is SGHTA and CDR2 is FQGNSA in the germline V gene.

The chain is built from TRBV28 and TRBJ1-1; D uncertain. Between the trimmed V and J ends, which lost 5 bases and 4 bases, there was a span of 14 bases. The V gene's germline CDR1 is MDHEN and CDR2 SYDVKM. The CDR3 length is 14 residues. CDR3 sequence: CASSIGGLSTEAFF. CDR3 in DNA: TGTGCCAGCAGTATTGGAGGGTTGAGCACTGAAGCTTTCTTT.

The gene calls are TRBV25-1 and TRBJ1-5; D is possibly TRBD1 (6 bases). Germline V gene data show CDR1 as MGHDK and CDR2 as SYGVNS. With 2 bases removed from V and 1 base from J, the gap between germline ends came to 9 bases. This CDR3 region has 15 residues. This CDR3 reads CASSEGRGSNQPQHF. In DNA, the CDR3 is TGTGCCAGCAGTGAAGGGAGGGGGAGCAATCAGCCCCAGCATTTT. The full variable domain, with the rest looked up from reference TRBV25-1 and TRBJ1-5, is EADIYQTPRYLVIGTGKKITLECSQTMGHDKMYWYQQDPGMELHLIHYSYGVNSTEKGDLSSESTVSRIRTEHFPLTLESARPSHTSQYLCASSEGRGSNQPQHFGDGTRLSIL.

The chain couples TRBV9 to TRBJ2-1, with D possibly TRBD1 on 6 matching bases. Per germline, CDR1 SGDLS and CDR2 YYNGEE. The CDR3 consists of 16 residues. Trimming stripped 4 bases from V and 6 bases from J, with 20 bases between. The CDR3 nucleotides read TGTGCCAGCAGCTTTAGCACAGGGCGAATGGGCAATGAGCAGTTCTTC. Translated, it gives CASSFSTGRMGNEQFF.

The chain joins TRBV13 to TRBJ2-7; 13 bases fit TRBD2. Unmatched junction bases numbered 4, after V lost 5 bases and J lost 0 bases. CDR1 is PRHDT, CDR2 FYEKMQ, per germline (reference sequence). CDR3 length: 16 residues. This CDR3 reads CASSTRTSGSSYEQYF. The CDR3 bases are TGTGCCAGCAGCACCCGGACTAGCGGGAGCTCCTACGAGCAGTACTTC.

The chain is built from TRBV7-2 and TRBJ1-1; tentatively, D is TRBD1 (5 bases). CDR1 SGHTA and CDR2 FQGNSA come from the germline V gene. The CDR3 loop spans 15 amino acids. Trimming removed 5 bases at V and 1 base at J, with 14 bases between. The CDR3 DNA follows: TGTGCCAGCAGCCTCAGGCTGGGGGGGAACACTGAAGCTTTCTTT. Its protein is CASSLRLGGNTEAFF.

A few counts support this clone. V is TRBV9 and J is TRBJ1-1, with D tentatively TRBD1 (6 bases). V was cut by 4 bases and J by 7 bases, with 20 bases left in between. The CDR3 runs to 15 residues. CDR1 and CDR2 (germline): SGDLS, YYNGEE. The CDR3 DNA reads as TGTGCCAGCAGCCCCGGCGGTACAGGGTCGAATGAAGCTTTCTTT. Amino acid sequence: CASSPGGTGSNEAFF.